The rows below give T cell receptor beta chains drawn from one sample of a study of shared clonotypes between healthy human individuals. Only in-frame clones appear in the TCRdb table, and some are missing; sequencing was by immunoSEQ multiplex PCR. The table records about 1 million clones, approximately 70% of them present only once. The sequenced material came from memory CD4+ T cells sorted from blood. Receptors were obtained from a man aged 18 to 35 in good health. Both conserved end residues are part of each CDR3. The order of the fields is clone size, V gene, CDR3 length, J gene, D gene, CDR3 protein, CDR3 DNA. A D gene is named only where the DNA matches it firmly. The size of a clone is reported for some rows only, either as once, few or many, or as a class for expanded clones.

>NA|TRBV6-1|16|TRBJ2-3|NA
CASSEGHLSLTDTQYF
TGTGCCAGCAGTGAAGGACACCTTAGCCTCACAGATACGCAGTATTTT
>few|TRBV14|11|TRBJ2-4|NA
CASSQGPGVVF
TGTGCCAGCAGCCAAGGACCTGGGGTTGTCTTC
>NA|TRBV10-3|14|TRBJ1-1|TRBD1
CAISVGGGSTEAFF
TGTGCCATCAGTGTAGGGGGCGGAAGCACTGAAGCTTTCTTT
>NA|TRBV6-5|15|TRBJ1-6|TRBD1
CASSYGDRDDSPLHF
TGTGCCAGCAGTTATGGTGACAGGGACGATTCACCCCTCCACTTT
>NA|TRBV5-4|16|TRBJ2-7|NA
CASSLTGGTRSYEQYF
TGTGCCAGCAGCTTAACGGGTGGCACAAGGTCCTACGAGCAGTACTTC
>NA|TRBV10-2|13|TRBJ2-2|NA
CASTTEYTGELFF
TGCGCCAGCACCACGGAGTACACCGGGGAGCTGTTTTTT
>NA|TRBV5-1|14|TRBJ2-5|TRBD2
CASSGGDYQETQYF
TGCGCCAGCAGCGGTGGGGACTATCAAGAGACCCAGTACTTC
>few|TRBV6-5|14|TRBJ1-4|NA
CASSLTGGYEKLFF
TGTGCCAGCAGTCTGACAGGCGGTTATGAAAAACTGTTTTTT
>NA|TRBV2|14|TRBJ1-6|TRBD1
CASSPGQGNSPLHF
TGTGCCAGCAGCCCGGGACAGGGGAATTCACCCCTCCACTTT
>NA|TRBV6-1|14|TRBJ2-1|NA
CASSKRDGGNEQFF
TGTGCCAGCAGTAAGAGGGACGGAGGGAATGAGCAGTTCTTC
>many|TRBV11-3|15|TRBJ2-7|TRBD2
CASSLAFGTSVEQYF
TGTGCCAGCAGCTTAGCCTTCGGGACTAGCGTCGAGCAGTACTTC
>NA|TRBV4-2|15|TRBJ1-5|TRBD1
CASSQGDSSNQPQHF
TGTGCCAGCAGCCAGGGGGACAGTAGCAATCAGCCCCAGCATTTT
>NA|TRBV6-6|15|TRBJ2-7|TRBD1
CASSYGQGGTYEQYF
TGTGCCAGCAGTTATGGACAGGGGGGGACCTACGAGCAGTACTTC
>NA|TRBV19|16|TRBJ2-1|TRBD2
CASRSRSGSSYNEQFF
TGTGCCAGTAGGAGCCGTAGCGGGAGCTCCTACAATGAGCAGTTCTTC
>NA|TRBV6-5|11|TRBJ2-3|NA
CATRLTDTQYF
TGTGCCACCCGATTAACAGATACGCAGTATTTT
>many|TRBV18|13|TRBJ2-5|NA
CASSPNQGETQYF
TGTGCCAGCTCACCGAACCAGGGAGAGACCCAGTACTTC
>NA|TRBV5-4|15|TRBJ1-1|NA
CASSWVAGKNTEAFF
TGTGCCAGCAGCTGGGTAGCGGGGAAGAACACTGAAGCTTTCTTT
>NA|TRBV7-2|12|TRBJ2-3|NA
CASSQTSDTQYF
TGTGCCAGCAGTCAGACCTCGGATACGCAGTATTTT
>NA|TRBV18|17|TRBJ2-1|NA
CASSPRTAGQGYNEQFF
TGTGCCAGCTCACCACGAACAGCGGGACAAGGGTACAATGAGCAGTTCTTC
>NA|TRBV27|14|TRBJ2-6|NA
CASRSEAGANVLTF
TGTGCCAGCAGATCGGAAGCTGGGGCCAACGTCCTGACTTTC
>NA|TRBV28|14|TRBJ2-3|NA
CASSLEVLTDTQYF
TGTGCCAGCAGTTTGGAAGTTCTCACAGATACGCAGTATTTT
>NA|TRBV5-6|15|TRBJ2-1|NA
CASSESGAPSDEQFF
TGTGCCAGCAGCGAGTCGGGGGCCCCCTCGGATGAGCAGTTCTTC
>NA|TRBV7-8|14|TRBJ2-7|NA
CASSLAGSSYEQYF
TGTGCCAGCAGCTTAGCGGGGAGCTCCTACGAGCAGTACTTC
>NA|TRBV5-1|14|TRBJ1-4|NA
CASSMTPTNEKLFF
TGCGCCAGCAGCATGACCCCAACTAATGAAAAACTGTTTTTT